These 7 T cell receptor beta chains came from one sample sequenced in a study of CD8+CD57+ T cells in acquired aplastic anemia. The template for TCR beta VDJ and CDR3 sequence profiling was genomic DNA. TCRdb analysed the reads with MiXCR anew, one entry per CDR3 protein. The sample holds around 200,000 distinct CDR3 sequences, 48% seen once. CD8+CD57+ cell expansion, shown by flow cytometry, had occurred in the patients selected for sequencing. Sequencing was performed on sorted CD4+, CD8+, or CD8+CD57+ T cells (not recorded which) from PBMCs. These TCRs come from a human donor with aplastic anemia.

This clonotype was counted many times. The CDR3 loop is CATSDLSLGSTDTQYF. CDR3 DNA: TGTGCCACCAGTGATTTGTCGCTGGGAAGCACAGATACGCAGTATTTT. V usage is TRBV24-1 and J usage is TRBJ2-3; D gene unclear. CDR1 is KGHDR, CDR2 SFDVKD, per germline. Trimming took off 0 bases at V and 0 bases at J, with 9 bases between the two ends. The CDR3 has 16 residues.

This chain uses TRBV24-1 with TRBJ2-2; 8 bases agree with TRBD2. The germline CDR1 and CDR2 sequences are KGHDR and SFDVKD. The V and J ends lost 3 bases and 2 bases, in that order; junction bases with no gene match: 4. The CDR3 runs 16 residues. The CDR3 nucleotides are TGTGCCACCAGTGATGTAGCGGGGACTAACACCGGGGAGCTGTTTTTT. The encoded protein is CATSDVAGTNTGELFF.

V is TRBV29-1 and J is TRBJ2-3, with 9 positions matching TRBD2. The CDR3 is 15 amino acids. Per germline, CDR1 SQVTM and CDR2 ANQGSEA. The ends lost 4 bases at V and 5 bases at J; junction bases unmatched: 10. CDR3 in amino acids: CSVATGTSIEDTQYF. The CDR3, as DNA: TGCAGCGTTGCAACCGGGACTAGCATTGAAGATACGCAGTATTTT.

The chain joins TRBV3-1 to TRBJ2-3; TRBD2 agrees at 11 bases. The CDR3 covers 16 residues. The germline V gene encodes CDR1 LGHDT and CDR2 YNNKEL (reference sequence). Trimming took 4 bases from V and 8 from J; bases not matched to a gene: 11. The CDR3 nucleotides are TGTGCCAGCAGCCCCTGGGCTAGCGGGGGGATGGGTACGCAGTATTTT. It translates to CASSPWASGGMGTQYF.

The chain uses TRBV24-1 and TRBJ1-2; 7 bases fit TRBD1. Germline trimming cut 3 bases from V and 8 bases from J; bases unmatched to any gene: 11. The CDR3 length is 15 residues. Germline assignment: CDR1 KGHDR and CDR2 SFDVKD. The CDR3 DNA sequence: TGTGCCACCAGTGATCCAGAACAGGGGTCACGGGGCTACACCTTC. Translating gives CATSDPEQGSRGYTF.

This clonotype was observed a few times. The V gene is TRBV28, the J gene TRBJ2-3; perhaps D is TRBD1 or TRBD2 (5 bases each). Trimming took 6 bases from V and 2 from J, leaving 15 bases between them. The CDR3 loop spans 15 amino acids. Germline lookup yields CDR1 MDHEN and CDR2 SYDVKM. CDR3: CASSRGRIHTDTQYF. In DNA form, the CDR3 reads TGTGCCAGCAGCCGGGGACGGATCCACACAGATACGCAGTATTTT.

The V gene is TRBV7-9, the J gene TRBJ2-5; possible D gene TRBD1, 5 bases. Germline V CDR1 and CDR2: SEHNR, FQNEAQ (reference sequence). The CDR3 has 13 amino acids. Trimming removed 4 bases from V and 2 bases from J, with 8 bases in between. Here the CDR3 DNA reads TGTGCCAGCAGCTGGGGCGAGCAAGAGACCCAGTACTTC. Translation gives CASSWGEQETQYF.